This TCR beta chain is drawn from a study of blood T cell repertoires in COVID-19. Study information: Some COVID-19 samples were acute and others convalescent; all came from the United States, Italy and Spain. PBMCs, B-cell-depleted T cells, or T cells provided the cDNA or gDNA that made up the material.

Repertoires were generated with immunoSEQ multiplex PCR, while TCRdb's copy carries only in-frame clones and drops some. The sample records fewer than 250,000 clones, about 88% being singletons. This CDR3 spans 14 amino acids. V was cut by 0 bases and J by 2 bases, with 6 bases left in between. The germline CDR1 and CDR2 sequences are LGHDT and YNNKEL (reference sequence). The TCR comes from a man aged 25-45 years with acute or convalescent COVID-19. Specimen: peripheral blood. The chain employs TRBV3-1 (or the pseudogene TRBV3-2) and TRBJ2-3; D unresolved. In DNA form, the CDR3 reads TGTGCCAGCAGCCAAGACCAGATCACAGATACGCAGTATTTT. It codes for CASSQDQITDTQYF.